The entry below gives a single T cell receptor (beta chain) sequence along with its context. Its antigen is still unknown. These data come from a study of cytomegalovirus exposure and HLA in healthy donors. Findings and limits, study-wide: For most TCR beta V segments, an earlier analysis put the productive rate at about 87% or about 30% of the time.

This CDR3 is built from 14 residues. V was trimmed by 7 bases and J by 5 bases, leaving 17 bases between them. From germline, CDR1 is MNHNY and CDR2 SVGAGI (reference sequence). The PCR ran on 60 Vbeta and 13 Jbeta primers. The assay was immunoSEQ multiplex PCR, and TCRdb's table has in-frame clones only and misses some. This sample has approximately 100,000 clones, with roughly 70% found just once. The V gene is TRBV6-6, the J gene TRBJ1-1; D is perhaps TRBD1 (5 bases). The sequence was collected from a man aged 40-50 years in good health and CMV-seropositive. The sample was PBMCs. This CDR3 is CASKSGGVGTEAFF. In DNA, the CDR3 is TGTGCCAGCAAATCGGGGGGTGTAGGGACTGAAGCTTTCTTT.